This T cell receptor beta chain was identified during a study of control samples from healthy donors and cancer patients. V was clipped by 0 bases and J by 7 bases, with 7 bases between them. This CDR3 spans 13 amino acids. Per germline, CDR1 SGHVS and CDR2 FQNEAQ. Using immunoSEQ multiplex PCR, the repertoire was profiled, and TCRdb retains in-frame clones only, with some absent. The table records fewer than 80,000 clones, roughly 89% of them present only once. In the case of this clone: The identical CDR3 is also encoded by other nucleotide sequences in the sample.

The chain joins TRBV7-8 to TRBJ1-5, with D tentatively TRBD1 (6 bases). The sample consisted of PBMCs. The sequence came from a man aged 55-75 years with colorectal cancer. Here the CDR3 reads CASSLAGGQPQHF. The DNA of the CDR3 is TGTGCCAGCAGCTTAGCGGGGGGCCAGCCCCAGCATTTT.